Below are 23 T cell receptor beta chains sequenced from a single sample in a study of T cells after somatic rescue of genetic block. The data were produced by immunoSEQ multiplex PCR, yet TCRdb's version contains in-frame clones alone and is incomplete. This sample has 14,000 to 15,000 clones, with less than 75% found just once. Sequencing was done on a sample of peripheral blood mononuclear cells (PBMCs). Receptor source: a man aged 18 to 30.

This clone was seen only once. The chain has TRBV5-6 and TRBJ2-5, with D unresolved. Looked up from germline, CDR1 is SGHDT and CDR2 is YYEEEE. Trimming left V 7 bases short and J 4 bases short, with 14 bases between. The CDR3 is made up of 13 amino acids. CDR3: CASAATFGETQYF. The CDR3 DNA is TGTGCCAGCGCAGCGACCTTCGGAGAGACCCAGTACTTC.

This clone has more than one count but fewer than ten. This sample also contains other DNA sequences that code for the same CDR3. The chain combines TRBV27 with TRBJ2-5; D may be TRBD2 (7 bases). Trimming pared 2 bases from V and 5 bases from J, leaving 12 bases between. Germline CDR1 and CDR2: MNHEY and SMNVEV (reference sequence). The CDR3 runs 14 residues. CDR3 in amino acids: CASSLLGGGETQYF. CDR3 DNA sequence: TGTGCCAGCAGTTTACTGGGAGGGGGGGAGACCCAGTACTTC.

In its sample, this clone was seen a few times. V gene TRBV11-2 combines with J gene TRBJ2-3; TRBD1 matches 9 bases. This CDR3 has 15 residues. The trim removed 5 bases at V and 3 bases at J, leaving 6 bases unmatched. The V gene's germline CDR1 is SGHAT and CDR2 FQNNGV. CDR3 DNA: TGTGCCAGCAGCGACAGGGGGGGAGTAACAGATACGCAGTATTTT. It specifies CASSDRGGVTDTQYF. The variable domain in full, with the rest retrieved from reference TRBV11-2 and TRBJ2-3, is EAGVAQSPRYKIIEKRQSVAFWCNPISGHATLYWYQQILGQGPKLLIQFQNNGVVDDSQLPKDRFSAERLKGVDSTLKIQPAKLEDSAVYLCASSDRGGVTDTQYFGPGTRLTVL.

The chain joins TRBV10-1 to TRBJ2-7; the D gene could be TRBD1 or TRBD2 (5 bases each). V was pared by 3 bases and J by 4 bases, with 10 bases between. Per the germline V gene, CDR1 is WNHNN and CDR2 is SYGVQD (reference sequence). CDR3 size: 13 residues. CDR3 DNA: TGCGCCAGCAGTGAAGGGACGGCGTACGAGCAGTACTTC. Protein: CASSEGTAYEQYF.

The rearrangement uses TRBV12-2 and TRBJ2-1; the DNA was not used to check the table's D call, TRBD1. TRBV12-2 is shown as a pseudogene. This CDR3 is 15 amino acids long. Here the CDR3 DNA reads TGTGCAAGTCGCGCTGCCGGGACAGGGCGCAATGAGCAGTTCTTC. It translates to CASRAAGTGRNEQFF.

This clone was counted a few times. This chain uses TRBV10-3 with TRBJ1-1, with D maybe TRBD1 (5 bases). The CDR3 has 16 amino acids. The V gene lost 1 base and the J gene lost 1 base, with 13 bases spanning the gap. CDR1 is ENHRY and CDR2 is SYGVKD in the germline V gene. In DNA, the CDR3 is TGTGCCATCAGTGAGTGGGGACCAGGGAAGAACACTGAAGCTTTCTTT. This sequence encodes CAISEWGPGKNTEAFF.

CDR3 protein: CAMIKTGGPHNEQFF. The CDR3 DNA sequence: TGTGCCATGATAAAGACAGGGGGCCCCCACAATGAGCAGTTCTTC. The chain recombines TRBV2 with TRBJ2-1; 10 nucleotides line up with TRBD1. This CDR3 has 15 residues. The germline gives CDR1 SNHLY, CDR2 FYNNEI. With 10 bases clipped from V and 5 bases from J, the junction kept 11 bases outside the gene matches.

This clone has a handful of counts. The rearrangement links TRBV4-2 to TRBJ2-7; no firm D call. Germline values: CDR1 LGHNA, CDR2 YNFKEQ. The CDR3 spans 12 residues. V lost 1 base to trimming and J lost 4 bases, with 5 bases between them. The CDR3, as DNA: TGTGCCAGCAGCCAAGGGGGTTACGAGCAGTACTTC. It encodes CASSQGGYEQYF.

The chain joins TRBV7-9 to TRBJ2-7; no firm D call. Trimming took 4 bases from V and 3 from J, leaving 13 bases between them. Germline V CDR1 and CDR2: SEHNR, FQNEAQ (reference sequence). The CDR3 totals 14 residues. CDR3 region: CASSSKTDHYEQYF. Written as DNA, the CDR3 is TGTGCCAGCAGCTCAAAGACGGATCACTACGAGCAGTACTTC.

V gene TRBV5-1 combines with J gene TRBJ1-2, with a tentative D call TRBD1 (5 bases). Germline CDR1 is SGHRS and CDR2 is YFSETQ. Trimming cost V 5 bases and J 0 bases, with 11 bases left between them. This CDR3 has 14 residues. The CDR3 sequence is CASRPGTTNYGYTF. Here the CDR3 DNA reads TGCGCCAGCAGACCCGGGACGACTAACTATGGCTACACCTTC.

The chain links TRBV7-9 to TRBJ2-3, with 11 nucleotides matching TRBD2. The CDR3 consists of 18 residues. V was clipped by 4 bases and J by 5 bases; unmatched bases: 14. Germline V lookup: CDR1 SEHNR, CDR2 FQNEAQ (reference sequence). The CDR3 is CASSSKTRLAGGRDTQYF. Here the CDR3 DNA reads TGTGCCAGCAGCTCCAAAACCCGTCTAGCGGGAGGCAGAGATACGCAGTATTTT.

The J gene is TRBJ2-7, the V gene TRBV11-2, with D tentatively TRBD1 (5 bases). Trimming took 5 bases from V and 0 from J, leaving 14 bases between them. Per the germline V gene, CDR1 is SGHAT and CDR2 is FQNNGV. This CDR3 is built from 15 residues. The CDR3 loop is CASSLQELSSYEQYF. The CDR3 DNA reads as TGTGCCAGCAGCCTACAGGAACTGAGCTCCTACGAGCAGTACTTC.

The chain is built from TRBV6-5 and TRBJ1-1; the D is unclear. Trimming took off 7 bases at V and 6 bases at J, with 12 bases between the two ends. The CDR3 loop spans 12 amino acids. Germline V lookup: CDR1 MNHEY, CDR2 SVGAGI. CDR3 sequence reads: CASKDPHPEAFF. In DNA, the CDR3 is TGTGCCAGCAAGGACCCCCATCCTGAAGCTTTCTTT.

This clone was seen repeatedly, ten times or more. The DNA for the CDR3 is TGTGCCAGCAGCGCCCCCCCAGGGGGCAGGGGCACAGATACGCAGTATTTT. Its translation: CASSAPPGGRGTDTQYF. V is TRBV9 and J is TRBJ2-3; 8 nucleotides line up with TRBD1. The CDR3 length is 17 residues. V was pared by 3 bases and J by 1 base, with 10 bases of the junction left unmatched. Germline V CDR1 and CDR2: SGDLS, YYNGEE.

The chain links TRBV5-4 to TRBJ2-5, with a tentative D call TRBD1 (6 bases). The V end lost 2 bases, the J end lost 5 bases, and 7 bases lay between the germline ends. The CDR3 runs to 12 residues. Germline CDR1 SGHNT, CDR2 YYREEE (reference sequence). CDR3 DNA sequence: TGTGCCAGCAGCTTAAGGGGGGAGACCCAGTACTTC. It translates to CASSLRGETQYF.

The chain is built from TRBV19 and TRBJ2-1; TRBD2 is a possible D gene (5 bases). Germline V gene sequence: CDR1 LNHDA, CDR2 SQIVND (reference sequence). Trimming took off 9 bases at V and 7 bases at J, with 19 bases between the two ends. This CDR3 is 14 amino acids long. Written as DNA, the CDR3 is TGTGCCAGCACCTCTCGGGGTACCGTGAATGAGCAGTTCTTC. It specifies CASTSRGTVNEQFF.

V and J are TRBV5-6 and TRBJ2-3; 7 positions match TRBD1. CDR1 is SGHDT, CDR2 YYEEEE, per germline. With V trimmed by 4 bases and J by 2 bases, 7 bases remained unmatched. The CDR3 is 15 amino acids. The DNA of the CDR3 is TGTGCCAGCAGCCTCCGGACAGGCGTCACAGATACGCAGTATTTT. Encoded protein: CASSLRTGVTDTQYF.

This rearrangement joins TRBV6-6 to TRBJ2-7; no definite D call. Germline-derived CDR1 and CDR2 are MNHNY and SVGAGI (reference sequence). This CDR3 has 12 amino acids. V was pared by 8 bases and J by 3 bases, with 11 bases between. CDR3 in amino acids: CASSPGRYEQYF. CDR3 in DNA: TGTGCCAGCTCTCCTGGACGCTACGAGCAGTACTTC.

The chain uses TRBV5-5 and TRBJ2-4; TRBD2 might be the D (6 bases). CDR1 and CDR2 (germline): SGHKS, YYEKEE (reference sequence). The CDR3 sequence is 17 residues long. V lost 3 bases and J lost 2, with 18 bases in between. The CDR3 region is CASSSQEPGRTKNIQYF. As DNA, the CDR3 is TGTGCCAGCAGCTCTCAAGAACCAGGGAGGACCAAAAACATTCAGTACTTC.

This sequence joins TRBV28 and TRBJ1-5; no clear D gene. This CDR3 spans 16 amino acids. Germline values: CDR1 MDHEN, CDR2 SYDVKM. Trimming pared 5 bases from V and 2 bases from J, leaving 16 bases between. The DNA for the CDR3 is TGTGCCAGCAGTCCTTGGACCAATATACGCAATCAGCCCCAGCATTTT. It specifies CASSPWTNIRNQPQHF.

This chain connects TRBV10-3 to TRBJ2-7, with 10 nucleotides matching TRBD2. Germline values: CDR1 ENHRY, CDR2 SYGVKD. This CDR3 has 16 amino acids. V lost 2 bases to trimming and J lost 0 bases; unmatched junction nucleotides: 4. This CDR3 is CAISEASGGSSYEQYF. CDR3 coding DNA: TGTGCCATCAGTGAGGCTAGCGGGGGTAGCTCCTACGAGCAGTACTTC.

By share, this clone ranks as large (0.1 to 1%). This rearrangement joins TRBV4-1 to TRBJ2-7; D may be TRBD2 (5 bases). V was pared by 0 bases and J by 4 bases, with 13 bases between. CDR1 and CDR2 from the germline V gene are MGHRA and YSYEKL. CDR3 length: 15 amino acids. The CDR3 region is CASSQEDVPGYEQYF. The CDR3 DNA is TGCGCCAGCAGCCAAGAGGACGTCCCGGGGTACGAGCAGTACTTC.

The J gene is TRBJ2-7, the V gene TRBV28; no definite D call. Looked up from germline, CDR1 is MDHEN and CDR2 is SYDVKM. Trimming shortened V by 10 bases and J by 0 bases, and 19 bases separated the two germline ends. The CDR3 sequence is 15 residues long. DNA of the CDR3: TGTGCCACCCCCTCCCAGCACCGCCACTCCTACGAGCAGTACTTC. Translation: CATPSQHRHSYEQYF.